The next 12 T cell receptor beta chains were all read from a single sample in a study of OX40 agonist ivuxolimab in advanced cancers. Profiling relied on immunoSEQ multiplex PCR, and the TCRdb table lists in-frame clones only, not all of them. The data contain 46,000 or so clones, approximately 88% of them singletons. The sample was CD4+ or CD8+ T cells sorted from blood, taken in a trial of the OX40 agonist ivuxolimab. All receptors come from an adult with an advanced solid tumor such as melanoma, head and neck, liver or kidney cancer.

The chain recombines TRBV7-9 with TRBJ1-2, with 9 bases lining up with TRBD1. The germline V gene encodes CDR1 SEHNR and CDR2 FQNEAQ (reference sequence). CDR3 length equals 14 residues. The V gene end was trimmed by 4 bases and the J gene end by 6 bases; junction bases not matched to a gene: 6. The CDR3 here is CASSSARTGDGYTF. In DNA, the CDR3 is TGTGCCAGCAGCTCAGCACGGACAGGGGATGGCTACACCTTC.

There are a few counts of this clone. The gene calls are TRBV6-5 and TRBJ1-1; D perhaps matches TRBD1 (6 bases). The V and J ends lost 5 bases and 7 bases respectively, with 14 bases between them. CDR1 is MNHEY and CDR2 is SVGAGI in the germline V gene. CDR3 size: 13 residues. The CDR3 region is CASSEGDTDEAFF. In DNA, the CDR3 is TGTGCCAGCAGTGAGGGGGACACAGATGAAGCTTTCTTT.

This CDR3 reads CASSLWASNYGYTF. CDR3 coding DNA: TGTGCCAGCAGCTTATGGGCCAGTAACTATGGCTACACCTTC. The rearrangement links TRBV11-2 to TRBJ1-2; D is undetermined. Germline lookup yields CDR1 SGHAT and CDR2 FQNNGV. The CDR3 spans 14 residues. The V and J ends lost 2 bases and 1 base respectively, with 8 bases between them.

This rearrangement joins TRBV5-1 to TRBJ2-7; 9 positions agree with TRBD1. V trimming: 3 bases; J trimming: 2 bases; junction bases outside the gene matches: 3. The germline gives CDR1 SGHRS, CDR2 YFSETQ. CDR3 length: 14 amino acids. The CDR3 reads CASSWDREAYEQYF. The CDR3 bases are TGCGCCAGCAGCTGGGACAGGGAGGCCTACGAGCAGTACTTC.

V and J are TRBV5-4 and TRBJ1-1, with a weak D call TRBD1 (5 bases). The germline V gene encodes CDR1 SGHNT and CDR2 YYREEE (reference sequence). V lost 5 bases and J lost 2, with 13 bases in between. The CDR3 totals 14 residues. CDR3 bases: TGTGCCAGCAGTGCTGGGGGGTCAAACACTGAAGCTTTCTTT. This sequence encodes CASSAGGSNTEAFF.

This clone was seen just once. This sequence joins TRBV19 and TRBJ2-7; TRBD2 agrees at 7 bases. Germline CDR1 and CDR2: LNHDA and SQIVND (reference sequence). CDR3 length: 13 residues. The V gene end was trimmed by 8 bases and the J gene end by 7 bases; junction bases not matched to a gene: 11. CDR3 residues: CASEPGDGGEQYF. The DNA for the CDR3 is TGTGCCAGTGAGCCGGGCGACGGGGGGGAGCAGTACTTC.

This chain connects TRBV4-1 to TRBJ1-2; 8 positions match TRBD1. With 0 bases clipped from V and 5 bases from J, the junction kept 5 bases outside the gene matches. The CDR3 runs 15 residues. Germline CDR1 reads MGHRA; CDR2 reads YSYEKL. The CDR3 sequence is CASSQDTGGYYGYTF. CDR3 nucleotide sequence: TGCGCCAGCAGCCAAGATACAGGGGGGTATTATGGCTACACCTTC.

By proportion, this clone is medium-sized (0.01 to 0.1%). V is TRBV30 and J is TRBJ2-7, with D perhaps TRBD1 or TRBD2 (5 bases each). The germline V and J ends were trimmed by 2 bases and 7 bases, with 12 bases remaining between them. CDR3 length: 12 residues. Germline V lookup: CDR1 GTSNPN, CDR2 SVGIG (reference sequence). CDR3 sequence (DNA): TGTGCCTGGAGTACCAACTGGGGGGAGCAGTACTTC. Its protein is CAWSTNWGEQYF.

The CDR3, as DNA: TGCGCCAGCAGCCAATACCTGGGCCAGCCCCAGCATTTT. It codes for CASSQYLGQPQHF. The gene calls are TRBV4-1 and TRBJ1-5, with unresolved D. CDR1 is MGHRA and CDR2 is YSYEKL in the germline V gene. V dropped 2 bases and J dropped 7 bases, with 9 bases sitting between them. CDR3 size: 13 residues.

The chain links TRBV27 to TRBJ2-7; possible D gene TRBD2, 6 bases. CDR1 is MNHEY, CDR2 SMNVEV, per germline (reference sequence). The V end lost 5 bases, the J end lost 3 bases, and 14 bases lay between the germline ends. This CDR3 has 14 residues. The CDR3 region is CASSPRESGYEQYF. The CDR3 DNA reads TGTGCCAGCAGTCCTCGGGAGTCAGGCTACGAGCAGTACTTC.

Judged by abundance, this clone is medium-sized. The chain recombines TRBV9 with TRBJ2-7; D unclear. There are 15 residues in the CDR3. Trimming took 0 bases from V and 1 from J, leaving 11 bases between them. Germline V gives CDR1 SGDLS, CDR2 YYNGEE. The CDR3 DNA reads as TGTGCCAGCAGCGTAGATGTAAGTTCTTCCTACGAGCAGTACTTC. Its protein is CASSVDVSSSYEQYF.

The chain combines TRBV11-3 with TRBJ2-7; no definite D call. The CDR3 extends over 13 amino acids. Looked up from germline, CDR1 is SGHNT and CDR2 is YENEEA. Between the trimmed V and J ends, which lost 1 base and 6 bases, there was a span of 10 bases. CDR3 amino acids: CASSLGTTREQYF. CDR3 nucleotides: TGTGCCAGCAGCTTAGGAACGACACGCGAGCAGTACTTC.